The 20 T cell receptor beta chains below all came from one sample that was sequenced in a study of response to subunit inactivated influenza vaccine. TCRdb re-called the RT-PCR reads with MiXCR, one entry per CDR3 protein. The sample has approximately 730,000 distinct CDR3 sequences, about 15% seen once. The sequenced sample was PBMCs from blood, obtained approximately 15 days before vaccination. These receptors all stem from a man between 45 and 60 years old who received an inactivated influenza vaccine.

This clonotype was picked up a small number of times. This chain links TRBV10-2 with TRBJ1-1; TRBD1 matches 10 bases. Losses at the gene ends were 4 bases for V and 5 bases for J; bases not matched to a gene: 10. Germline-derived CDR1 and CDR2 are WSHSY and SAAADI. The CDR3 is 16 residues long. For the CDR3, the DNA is TGCGCCAGCAGTGGTAGTAGGGGGACAGGGGTAACTGAAGCTTTCTTT. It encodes CASSGSRGTGVTEAFF.

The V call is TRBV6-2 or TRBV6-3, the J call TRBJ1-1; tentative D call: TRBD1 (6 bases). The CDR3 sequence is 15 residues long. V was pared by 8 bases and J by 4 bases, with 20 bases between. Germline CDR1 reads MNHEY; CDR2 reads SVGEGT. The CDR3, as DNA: TGTGCCAGCGCCGCAGCCGGGACACCGGGCACTGAAGCTTTCTTT. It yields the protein CASAAAGTPGTEAFF.

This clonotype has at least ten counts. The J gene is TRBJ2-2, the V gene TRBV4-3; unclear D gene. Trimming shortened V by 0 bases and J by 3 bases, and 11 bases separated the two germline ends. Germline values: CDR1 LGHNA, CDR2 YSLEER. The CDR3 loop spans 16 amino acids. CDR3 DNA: TGCGCCAGCAGCCAAGATTCCCAGGCGCACACCGGGGAGCTGTTTTTT. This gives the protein CASSQDSQAHTGELFF.

For the CDR3, the DNA is TGCGCCAGCAGCGGACTAGCGAACACCGGGGAGCTGTTTTTT. Translating gives CASSGLANTGELFF. This chain joins TRBV4-3 and TRBJ2-2; 7 nucleotides align to TRBD2. Germline CDR1 LGHNA, CDR2 YSLEER. This CDR3 is 14 amino acids long. Trimming at V came to 5 bases and at J to 0 bases, leaving 0 bases not matched to a gene.

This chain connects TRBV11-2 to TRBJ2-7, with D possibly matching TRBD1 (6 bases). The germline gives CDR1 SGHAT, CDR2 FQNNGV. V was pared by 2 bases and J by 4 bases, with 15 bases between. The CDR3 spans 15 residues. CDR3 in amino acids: CASSLWGLGKYEQYF. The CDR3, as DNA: TGTGCCAGCAGCTTATGGGGGCTAGGGAAGTACGAGCAGTACTTC.

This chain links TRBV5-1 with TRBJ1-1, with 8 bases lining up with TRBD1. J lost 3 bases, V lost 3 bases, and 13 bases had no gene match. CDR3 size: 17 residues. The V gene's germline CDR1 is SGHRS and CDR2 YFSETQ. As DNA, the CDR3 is TGCGCCAGCAGCTCGCCCGACAGGGGCCATGTGGACACTGAAGCTTTCTTT. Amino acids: CASSSPDRGHVDTEAFF.

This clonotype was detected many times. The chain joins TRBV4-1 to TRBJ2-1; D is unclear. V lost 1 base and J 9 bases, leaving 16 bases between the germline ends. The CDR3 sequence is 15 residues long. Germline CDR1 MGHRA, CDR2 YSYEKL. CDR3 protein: CASSQGAPPILEQFF. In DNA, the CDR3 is TGCGCCAGCAGCCAAGGAGCCCCTCCGATTCTTGAGCAGTTCTTC.

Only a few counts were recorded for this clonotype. The CDR3 region is CASSQEGRRGDGYTF. DNA for the CDR3: TGCGCCAGCAGCCAAGAGGGCCGACGCGGAGATGGCTACACCTTC. V gene TRBV4-1 combines with J gene TRBJ1-2, with no clear D. The germline CDR1 and CDR2 sequences are MGHRA and YSYEKL. Trimming removed 0 bases at V and 6 bases at J, with 14 bases between. There are 15 residues in the CDR3.

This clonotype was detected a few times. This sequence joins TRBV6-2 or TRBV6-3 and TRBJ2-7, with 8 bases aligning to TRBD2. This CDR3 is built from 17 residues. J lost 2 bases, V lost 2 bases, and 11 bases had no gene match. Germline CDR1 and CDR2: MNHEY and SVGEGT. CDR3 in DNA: TGTGCCAGCAGTTACGGCACTAGCGGCCCAAGAACCTACGAGCAGTACTTC. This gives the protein CASSYGTSGPRTYEQYF.

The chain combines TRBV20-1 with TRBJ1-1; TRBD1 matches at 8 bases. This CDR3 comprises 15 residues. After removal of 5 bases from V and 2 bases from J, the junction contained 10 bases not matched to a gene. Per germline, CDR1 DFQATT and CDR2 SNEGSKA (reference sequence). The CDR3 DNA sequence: TGCAGTGCTTGGGGGGGACAGGCGATAAACACTGAAGCTTTCTTT. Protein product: CSAWGGQAINTEAFF.

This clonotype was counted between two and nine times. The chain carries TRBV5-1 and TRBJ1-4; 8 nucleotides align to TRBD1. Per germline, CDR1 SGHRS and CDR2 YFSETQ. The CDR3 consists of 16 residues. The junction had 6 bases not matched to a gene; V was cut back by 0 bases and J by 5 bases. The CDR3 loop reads CASSLGPGGGNEKLFF. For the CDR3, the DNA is TGCGCCAGCAGCTTGGGGCCAGGGGGCGGGAATGAAAAACTGTTTTTT. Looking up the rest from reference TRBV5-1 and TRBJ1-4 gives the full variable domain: KAGVTQTPRYLIKTRGQQVTLSCSPISGHRSVSWYQQTPGQGLQFLFEYFSETQRNKGNFPGRFSGRQFSNSRSEMNVSTLELGDSALYLCASSLGPGGGNEKLFFGSGTQLSVL.

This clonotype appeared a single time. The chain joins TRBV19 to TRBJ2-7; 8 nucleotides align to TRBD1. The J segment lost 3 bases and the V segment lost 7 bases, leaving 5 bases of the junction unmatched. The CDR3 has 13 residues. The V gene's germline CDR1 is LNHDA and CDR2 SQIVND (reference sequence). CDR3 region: CASTPGTGYEQYF. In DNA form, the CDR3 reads TGTGCCAGTACCCCCGGGACAGGCTACGAGCAGTACTTC.

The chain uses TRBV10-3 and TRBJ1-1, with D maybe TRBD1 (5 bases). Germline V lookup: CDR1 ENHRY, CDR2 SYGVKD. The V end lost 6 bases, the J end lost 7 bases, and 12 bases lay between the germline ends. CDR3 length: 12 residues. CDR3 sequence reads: CAISPGGNEAFF. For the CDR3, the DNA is TGTGCCATCAGCCCCGGGGGGAATGAAGCTTTCTTT.

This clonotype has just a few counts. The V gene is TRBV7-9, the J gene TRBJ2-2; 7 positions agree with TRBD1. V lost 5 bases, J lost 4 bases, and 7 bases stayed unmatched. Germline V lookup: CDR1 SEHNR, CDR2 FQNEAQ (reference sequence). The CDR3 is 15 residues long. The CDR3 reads CASSIRTGGTGELFF. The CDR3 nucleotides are TGTGCCAGCAGCATCAGGACAGGAGGCACCGGGGAGCTGTTTTTT.

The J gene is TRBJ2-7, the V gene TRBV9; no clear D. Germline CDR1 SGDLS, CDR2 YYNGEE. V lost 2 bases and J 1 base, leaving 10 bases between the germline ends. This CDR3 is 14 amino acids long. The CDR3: CASSVSTASYEQYF. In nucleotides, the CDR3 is TGTGCCAGCAGCGTCTCCACAGCGTCCTACGAGCAGTACTTC.

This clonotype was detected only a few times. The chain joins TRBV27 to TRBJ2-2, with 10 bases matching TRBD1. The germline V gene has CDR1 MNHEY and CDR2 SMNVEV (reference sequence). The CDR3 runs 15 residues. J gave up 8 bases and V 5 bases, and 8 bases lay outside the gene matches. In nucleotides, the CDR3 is TGTGCCAGCAGTCCGGGGACAGGGGTGGCGGGGGAGCTGTTTTTT. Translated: CASSPGTGVAGELFF.

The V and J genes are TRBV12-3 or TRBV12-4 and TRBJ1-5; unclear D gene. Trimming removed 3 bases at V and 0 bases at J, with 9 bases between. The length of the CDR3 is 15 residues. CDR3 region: CASSFWQHSNQPQHF. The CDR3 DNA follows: TGTGCCAGCAGTTTTTGGCAGCATAGCAATCAGCCCCAGCATTTT.

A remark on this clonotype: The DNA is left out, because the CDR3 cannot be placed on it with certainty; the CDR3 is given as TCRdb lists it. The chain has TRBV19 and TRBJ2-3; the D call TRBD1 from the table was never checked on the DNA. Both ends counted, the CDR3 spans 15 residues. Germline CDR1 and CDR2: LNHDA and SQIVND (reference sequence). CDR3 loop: CASSFGAGDTDTQYF.

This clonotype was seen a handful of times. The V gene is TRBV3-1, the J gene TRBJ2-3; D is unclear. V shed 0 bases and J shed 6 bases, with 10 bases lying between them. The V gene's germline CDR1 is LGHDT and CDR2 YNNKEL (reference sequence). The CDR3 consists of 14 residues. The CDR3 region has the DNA TGTGCCAGCAGCCAAGATCGAGCCTCGGATACGCAGTATTTT. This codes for CASSQDRASDTQYF.

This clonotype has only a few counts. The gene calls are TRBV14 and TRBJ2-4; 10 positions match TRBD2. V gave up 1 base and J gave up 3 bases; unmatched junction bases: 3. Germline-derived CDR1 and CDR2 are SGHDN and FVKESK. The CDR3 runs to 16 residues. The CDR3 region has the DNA TGTGCCAGCAGCCAAGCCCTAGCGGGAGTCAAAAACATTCAGTACTTC. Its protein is CASSQALAGVKNIQYF. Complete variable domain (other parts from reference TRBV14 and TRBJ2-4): EAGVTQFPSHSVIEKGQTVTLRCDPISGHDNLYWYRRVMGKEIKFLLHFVKESKQDESGMPNNRFLAERTGGTYSTLKVQPAELEDSGVYFCASSQALAGVKNIQYFGAGTRLSVL.